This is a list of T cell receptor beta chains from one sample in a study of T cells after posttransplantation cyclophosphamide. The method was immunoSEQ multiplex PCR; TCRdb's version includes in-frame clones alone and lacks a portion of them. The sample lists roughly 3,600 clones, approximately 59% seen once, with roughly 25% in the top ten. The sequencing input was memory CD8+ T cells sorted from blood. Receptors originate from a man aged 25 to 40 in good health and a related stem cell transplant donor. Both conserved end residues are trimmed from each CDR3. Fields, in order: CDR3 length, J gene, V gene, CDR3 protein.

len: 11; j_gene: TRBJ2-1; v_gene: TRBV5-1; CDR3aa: ASRLGLYNEQF
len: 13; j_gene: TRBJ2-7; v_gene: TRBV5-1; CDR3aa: ASSADSFKSYEQY
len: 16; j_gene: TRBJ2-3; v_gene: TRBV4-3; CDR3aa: ASSQEAPPLTGSDTQY
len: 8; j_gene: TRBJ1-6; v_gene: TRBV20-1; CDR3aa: SARGSPLH
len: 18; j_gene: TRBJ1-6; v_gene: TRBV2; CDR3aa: ASSSPSGQGPNSYNSPLH
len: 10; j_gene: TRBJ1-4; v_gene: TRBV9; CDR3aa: ASSQENEKLF
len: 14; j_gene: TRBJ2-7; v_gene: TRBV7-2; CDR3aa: ASSLGTGYGRYEQY
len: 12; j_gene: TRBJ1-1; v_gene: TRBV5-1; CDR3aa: ASSRETGSTEAF
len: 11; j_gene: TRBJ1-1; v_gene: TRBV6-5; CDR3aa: ASSLSVNTEAF
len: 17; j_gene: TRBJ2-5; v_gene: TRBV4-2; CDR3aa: ASSQLIMGDRVPQETQY
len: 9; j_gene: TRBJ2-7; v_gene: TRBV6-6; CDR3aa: ASREGSVQY
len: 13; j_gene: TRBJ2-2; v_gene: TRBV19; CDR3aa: ASSPRDIETGELF
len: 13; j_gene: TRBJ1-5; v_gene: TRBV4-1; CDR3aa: ASSQRQVSNQPQH
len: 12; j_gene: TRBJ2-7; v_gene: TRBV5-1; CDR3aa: ASSPGGGTYEQY
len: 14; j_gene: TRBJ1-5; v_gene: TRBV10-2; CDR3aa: ASSESPGNSNQPQH
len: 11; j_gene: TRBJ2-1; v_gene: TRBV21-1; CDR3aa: ATRWASYNEQF